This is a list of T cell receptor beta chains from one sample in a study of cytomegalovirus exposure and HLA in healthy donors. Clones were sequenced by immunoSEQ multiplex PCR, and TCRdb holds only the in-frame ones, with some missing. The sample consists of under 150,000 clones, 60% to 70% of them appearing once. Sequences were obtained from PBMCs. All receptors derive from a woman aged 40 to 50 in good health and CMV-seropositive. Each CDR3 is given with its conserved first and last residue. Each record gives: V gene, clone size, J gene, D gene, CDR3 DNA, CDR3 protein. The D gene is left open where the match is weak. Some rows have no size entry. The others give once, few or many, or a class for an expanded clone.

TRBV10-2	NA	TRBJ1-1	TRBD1	TGCGCCAGCAAAACAGGGGGCACTGAAGCTTTCTTT	CASKTGGTEAFF
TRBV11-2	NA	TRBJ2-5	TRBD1	TGTGCCAGCAGCTTAGCAGGGGGCGGGGAGACCCAGTACTTC	CASSLAGGGETQYF
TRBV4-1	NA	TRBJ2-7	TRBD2	TGCGCCAGCAGCCAAGTCTTCCTAGCGGGAGCTGGCGAGCAGTACTTC	CASSQVFLAGAGEQYF
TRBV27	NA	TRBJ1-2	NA	TGTGCCAGCAGTTTAGGAGCAGGGTCTAACTATGGCTACACCTTC	CASSLGAGSNYGYTF
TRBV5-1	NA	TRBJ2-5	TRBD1	TGCGCCAGCAGCTTGCTGGGACAGGGAGGGTACTTC	CASSLLGQGGYF
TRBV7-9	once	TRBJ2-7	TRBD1	TGTTCCAGCAGCTTAAACAGGGGCAAACAATCCTACGAGCAGTACTTC	CSSSLNRGKQSYEQYF
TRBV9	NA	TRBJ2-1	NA	TGTGCCAGCAGCGTTCGTGCAGGAAGCTCCTACAATGAGCAGTTCTTC	CASSVRAGSSYNEQFF
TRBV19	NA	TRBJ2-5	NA	TGTGCCAGTAGTCCGAGGGTCGAAGAGACCCAGTACTTC	CASSPRVEETQYF
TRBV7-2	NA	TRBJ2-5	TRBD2	TGTGCCAGCAGCTTAGTAGGCGGGAGTTCAGGGGAGACCCAGTACTTC	CASSLVGGSSGETQYF
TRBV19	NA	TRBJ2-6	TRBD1	TGTGCCAGTAGTGGGACAGGGCTAGGGGTCGGGGCCAACGTCCTGACTTTC	CASSGTGLGVGANVLTF
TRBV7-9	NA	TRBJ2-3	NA	TGTGCCAACGGACGAGGGAGGGGGAGCACAGATACGCAGTATTTT	CANGRGRGSTDTQYF
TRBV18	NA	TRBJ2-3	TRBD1	TGTGCCAGCTCCCCAACACGACAGGGGGCAAGCACAGATACGCAGTATTTT	CASSPTRQGASTDTQYF
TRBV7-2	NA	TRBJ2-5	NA	TGTGCCAGCAGCAACAACCCCCGGTCGGAGCAGTACTTC	CASSNNPRSEQYF
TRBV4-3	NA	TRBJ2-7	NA	TGCGCCAGCAGCCAAGATGGGCTGCAGGGGACAACCGGGGAGCAGTACTTC	CASSQDGLQGTTGEQYF
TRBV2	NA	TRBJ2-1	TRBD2	TGTGCCAGCATTATCACTAGCGGTTACAATGAGCAGTTCTTC	CASIITSGYNEQFF
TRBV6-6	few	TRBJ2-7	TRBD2	TGTGCCAGCAGTTACGGACAACTAGCGGGGTTCTACGAGCAGTACTTC	CASSYGQLAGFYEQYF
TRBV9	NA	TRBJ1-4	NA	TGTGCCAGCAGCGTAGACGGGTTATGGGAAAAACTGTTTTTT	CASSVDGLWEKLFF
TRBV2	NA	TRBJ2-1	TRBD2	TGTGCCAGCAGAGTTAGCGGGAGCCCCGGTTTGGGTGAGCAGTTCTTC	CASRVSGSPGLGEQFF
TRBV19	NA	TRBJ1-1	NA	TGTGCCAGTAGCGAACTCGGGGACACTGAAGCTTTCTTT	CASSELGDTEAFF
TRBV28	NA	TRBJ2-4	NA	TGTGCCAGCAGTAGTTTATGGAGGGGGGGGTCCAAAAACATTCAGTACTTC	CASSSLWRGGSKNIQYF
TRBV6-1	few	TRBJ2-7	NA	TGTGCCAGCACCTTGTCGACTACCTACGAGCAGTACTTC	CASTLSTTYEQYF
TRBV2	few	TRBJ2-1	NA	TGTGCCAGCATCGGGCCGAGGGTCGGCAACAATGAGCAGTTCTTC	CASIGPRVGNNEQFF
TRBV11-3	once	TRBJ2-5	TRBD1	TGTGCCAGCAGCGCAACAGGGGTCCAAGAGACCCAGTACTTC	CASSATGVQETQYF
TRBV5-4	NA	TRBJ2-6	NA	TGTGCCAGCGAAGTAATACAGGGATCCGACGTCCTGACTTTC	CASEVIQGSDVLTF
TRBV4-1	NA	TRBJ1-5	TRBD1	TGCGCCAGCAGCCTGGGACAGGTGAATCAGCCCCAGCATTTT	CASSLGQVNQPQHF
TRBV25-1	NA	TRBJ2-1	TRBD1	TGTGCCAGCAGTGAGTTACAGGGGCGATCATCTAATGAGCAGTTCTTC	CASSELQGRSSNEQFF
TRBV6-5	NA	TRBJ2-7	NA	TGTGCCAGCACCAAAAGGGGGGAGCAGTACTTC	CASTKRGEQYF
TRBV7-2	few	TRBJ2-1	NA	TGTGCCAGCAGCTTAGGGGGAAGACAGAACAATGAGCAGTTCTTC	CASSLGGRQNNEQFF